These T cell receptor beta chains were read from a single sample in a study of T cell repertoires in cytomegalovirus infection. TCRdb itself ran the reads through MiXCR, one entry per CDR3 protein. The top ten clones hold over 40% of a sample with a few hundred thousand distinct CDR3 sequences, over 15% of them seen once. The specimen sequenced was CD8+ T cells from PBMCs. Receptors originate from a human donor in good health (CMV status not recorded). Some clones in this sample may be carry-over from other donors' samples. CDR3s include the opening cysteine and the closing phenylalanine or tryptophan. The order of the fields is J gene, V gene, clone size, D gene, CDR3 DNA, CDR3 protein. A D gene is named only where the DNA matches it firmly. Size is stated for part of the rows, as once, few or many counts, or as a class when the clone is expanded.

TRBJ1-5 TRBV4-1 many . TGCGCCAGCAGCCTCAGGTGGGGGGATCATCAGCCCCAGCATTTT CASSLRWGDHQPQHF
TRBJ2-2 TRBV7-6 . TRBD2 TGTGCCAGCAGCGCCGCCGGGACTAGCGGGGGGCCCCACGGGGAGCTGTTTTTT CASSAAGTSGGPHGELFF
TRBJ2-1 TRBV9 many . TGTGCCAGCAGCACAAAGGACTCTTCCGGGCGTGAGCAGTTCTTC CASSTKDSSGREQFF
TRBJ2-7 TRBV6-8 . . TGTGCCAGCAGTTTCCGGGACTCTTGGAACGAGCAGTACTTC CASSFRDSWNEQYF
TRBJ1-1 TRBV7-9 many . TGTGCCAGCAGGGACCGATACACTGAAGCTTTCTTT CASRDRYTEAFF
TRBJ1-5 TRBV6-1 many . TGTGCCAGCAGTGAAGGGGATGGGAATCAGCCCCAGCATTTT CASSEGDGNQPQHF
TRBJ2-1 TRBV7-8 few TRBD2 TGTGCCAGCAGCTTCACCCCGGGAGGGAAGCAGTTCTTC CASSFTPGGKQFF
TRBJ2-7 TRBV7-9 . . TGTGCCAGCAGCGCCCCCAAGGACTACGAGCAGTACTTC CASSAPKDYEQYF
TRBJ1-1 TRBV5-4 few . TGTGCCAGCAGCTTGGTGGCGTCGGGGAACACTGAAGCTTTCTTT CASSLVASGNTEAFF
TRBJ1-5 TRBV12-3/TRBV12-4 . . TGTGCCAGCAGTTCCAGGGGTGGTGGGCCCCAGCATTTT CASSSRGGGPQHF
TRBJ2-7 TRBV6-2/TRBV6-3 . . TGTGCCAGCAGTTCCCTCCTCAACAGGGAAGGTTACGAGCAGTACTTC CASSSLLNREGYEQYF
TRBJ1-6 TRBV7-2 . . TGTGCCAGCAGCTTAGCGAGGGAGTATAATTCACCCCTCCACTTT CASSLAREYNSPLHF
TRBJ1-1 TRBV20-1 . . TGCAGTGCTGCCATCAGGGTGAACACTGAAGCTTTCTTT CSAAIRVNTEAFF
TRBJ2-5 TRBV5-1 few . TGCGCCAGCAGCTTGTTCCCGGGGGAAGAAGAGACCCAGTACTTC CASSLFPGEEETQYF
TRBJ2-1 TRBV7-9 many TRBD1 TGTGCCAGCAGCTTGAGGGGGCTGCAGTTCTTC CASSLRGLQFF
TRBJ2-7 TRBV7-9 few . TGTGCCAGCAGCTTATTCCAGTTCGCTAACGACGAGCAGTACTTC CASSLFQFANDEQYF
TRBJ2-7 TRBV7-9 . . TGTGCCAGCAGCTTAGTCTCGCAGAGTGCCTCCGAGCAGTACTTC CASSLVSQSASEQYF
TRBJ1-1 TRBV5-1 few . TGCGCCAGCAGCATGGGGCCGGACAGAATGAACACTGAAGCTTTCTTT CASSMGPDRMNTEAFF
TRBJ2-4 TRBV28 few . TGTGCCAGCACAGGTGGGGTAGCCAAAAACATTCAGTACTTC CASTGGVAKNIQYF
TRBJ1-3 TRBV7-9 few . TGTGCCAGCACCAGGACAGAGACCTCTGGAAACACCATATATTTT CASTRTETSGNTIYF
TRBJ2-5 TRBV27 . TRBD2 TGTGCCAGCAGTCTATATGGGGATCCTAGCGGGGGGCCCGGGGAGACCCAGTACTTC CASSLYGDPSGGPGETQYF
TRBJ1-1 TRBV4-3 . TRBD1 TGCGCCAGCAGCCAAGACCTGACAGGGATGAACACTGAAGCTTTCTTT CASSQDLTGMNTEAFF
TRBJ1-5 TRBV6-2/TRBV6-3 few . TGTGCCAGCAGTAGAGGTACCAATCAGCCCCAGCATTTT CASSRGTNQPQHF
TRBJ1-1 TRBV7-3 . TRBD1 TGTGCCAGCAGCTCACAGGGGATAGGAGAAGAAGCTTTCTTT CASSSQGIGEEAFF
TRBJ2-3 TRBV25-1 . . TGTGCCAGCAGTGAATATTTTGGGGAGGATACGCAGTATTTT CASSEYFGEDTQYF
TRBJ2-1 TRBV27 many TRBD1 TGTGCCAGCAGTTCGGACAGGACCAATGAGCAGTTCTTC CASSSDRTNEQFF
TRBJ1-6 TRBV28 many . TGTGCCAGCAGTTTTACGGGGAAAAATTCACCCCTCCACTTT CASSFTGKNSPLHF
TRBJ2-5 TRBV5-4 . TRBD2 TGTGCCAGCAGCGACCCGGGGGGTGCGGGCGTACAAGAGACCCAGTACTTC CASSDPGGAGVQETQYF
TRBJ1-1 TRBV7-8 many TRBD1 TGTGCCAGCAGCTTTTGGACAGGGAACACTGAAGCTTTCTTT CASSFWTGNTEAFF
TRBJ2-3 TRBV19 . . TGTGCCAGTAGTATAGATCTCCAGGGCGAAGATACGCAGTATTTT CASSIDLQGEDTQYF
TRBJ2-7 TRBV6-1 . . TGTGCCAGCAGGGACTTCGGGGGGCCAAGAATCCTCTACGAGCAGTACTTC CASRDFGGPRILYEQYF
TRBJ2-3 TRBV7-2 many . TGTGCCAGCAGCGACCCTAGGACCCCCGAGTCGGAGGAAGATACGCAGTATTTT CASSDPRTPESEEDTQYF
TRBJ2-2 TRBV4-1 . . TGCGCCAGCAGCCATACAGAGAACACCGGGGAGCTGTTTTTT CASSHTENTGELFF
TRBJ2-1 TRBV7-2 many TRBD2 TGTGCCAGCAGCTCCCGGGAGGGGACGGACTACAATGAGCAGTTCTTC CASSSREGTDYNEQFF
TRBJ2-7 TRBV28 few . TGTGCCAGCAGACACACGGGACAACCAATGGGGCTGTCCTACGAGCAGTACTTC CASRHTGQPMGLSYEQYF
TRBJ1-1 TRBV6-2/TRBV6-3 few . TGTGCCAGCAGTTACGTCTCTGAAGCTTTCTTT CASSYVSEAFF
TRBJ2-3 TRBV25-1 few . TGTGCCAGCAGTGAATTTAGGGCAGACACAGATACGCAGTATTTT CASSEFRADTDTQYF
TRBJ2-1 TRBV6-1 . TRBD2 TGTGCCAGCAGTGAAGCGGGAGCGGGGGTGTACAATGAGCAGTTCTTC CASSEAGAGVYNEQFF
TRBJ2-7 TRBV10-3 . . TGTGCCATCAGTGATCCCGGACAATCCTACGAGCAGTACTTC CAISDPGQSYEQYF
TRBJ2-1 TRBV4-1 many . TGCGCCAGCAGCCAAGTCGGGGGCTCCAGCTCCTACAATGAGCAGTTCTTC CASSQVGGSSSYNEQFF
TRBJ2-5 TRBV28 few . TGTGCCAGCAGTTTCCGGATCGCCCAAGAGACCCAGTACTTC CASSFRIAQETQYF
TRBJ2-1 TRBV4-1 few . TGCGCCAGCAGGCACGGTACCTACAATGAGCAGTTCTTC CASRHGTYNEQFF
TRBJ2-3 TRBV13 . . TGTGCCAGCAGCTTAGCCAGCTTCACAGATACGCAGTATTTT CASSLASFTDTQYF
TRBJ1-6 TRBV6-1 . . TGTGCCAGCAGTTACGTCCAGGAGAGCTCCTATAATTCACCCCTCCACTTT CASSYVQESSYNSPLHF
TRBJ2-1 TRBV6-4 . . TGTGCCAGCAGTGACTCGGTAGGGGGCTCCTACAATGAGCAGTTCTTC CASSDSVGGSYNEQFF
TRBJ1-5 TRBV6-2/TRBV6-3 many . TGTGCCAGCAGTTACCGGCAGGGCAATCAGCCCCAGCATTTT CASSYRQGNQPQHF